This T cell receptor (beta chain) was sequenced for a study of PD-L1 blockade in urothelial cancer. Urothelial carcinoma in patients was locally advanced or metastatic. Per germline, CDR1 SGHRS and CDR2 YFSETQ. The CDR3 consists of 15 residues. V was clipped by 0 bases and J by 6 bases; unmatched bases: 5. Data came from immunoSEQ multiplex PCR; TCRdb stores just in-frame clones and leaves some out. The data contain roughly 84,000 clones, 82% of them singletons. Source: PBMCs, taken around atezolizumab (anti-PD-L1) treatment. The V call is TRBV5-1, the J call TRBJ2-1; 8 bases align to TRBD2. This TCR derives from a man between 65 and 85 years old with urothelial cancer. The DNA for the CDR3 is TGCGCCAGCAGCTTGGTAGCGGGAAGAGGCAATGAGCAGTTCTTC. Encoded protein: CASSLVAGRGNEQFF.